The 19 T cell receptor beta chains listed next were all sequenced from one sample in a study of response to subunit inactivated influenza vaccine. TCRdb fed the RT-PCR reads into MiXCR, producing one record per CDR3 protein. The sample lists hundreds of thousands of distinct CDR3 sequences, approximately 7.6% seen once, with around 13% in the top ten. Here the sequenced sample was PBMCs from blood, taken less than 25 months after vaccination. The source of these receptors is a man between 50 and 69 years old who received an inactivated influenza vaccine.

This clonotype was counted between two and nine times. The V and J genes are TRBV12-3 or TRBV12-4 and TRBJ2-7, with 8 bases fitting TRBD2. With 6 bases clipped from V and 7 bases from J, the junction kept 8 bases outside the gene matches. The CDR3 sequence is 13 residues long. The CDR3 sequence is CASSSREGAEQYF. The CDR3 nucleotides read TGTGCCAGCAGCTCCCGGGAGGGCGCGGAGCAGTACTTC.

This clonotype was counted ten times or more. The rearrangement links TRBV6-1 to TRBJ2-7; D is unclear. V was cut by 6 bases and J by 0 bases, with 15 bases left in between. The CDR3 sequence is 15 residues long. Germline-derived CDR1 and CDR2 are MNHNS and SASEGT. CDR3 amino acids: CASRTRQASSYEQYF. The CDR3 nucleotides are TGTGCCAGCAGAACCCGGCAGGCGAGCTCCTACGAGCAGTACTTC.

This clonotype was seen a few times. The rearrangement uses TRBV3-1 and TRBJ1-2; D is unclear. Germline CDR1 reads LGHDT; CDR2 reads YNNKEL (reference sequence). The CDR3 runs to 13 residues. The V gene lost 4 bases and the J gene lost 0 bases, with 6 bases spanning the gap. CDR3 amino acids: CASSPLANYGYTF. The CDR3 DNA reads TGTGCCAGCAGCCCCCTCGCTAACTATGGCTACACCTTC.

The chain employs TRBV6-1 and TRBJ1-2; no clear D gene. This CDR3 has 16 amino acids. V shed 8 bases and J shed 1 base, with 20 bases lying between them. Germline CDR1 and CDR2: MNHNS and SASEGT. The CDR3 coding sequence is TGTGCCAGCCATTCTATGTTCCAGAGTTATAACTATGGCTACACCTTC. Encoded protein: CASHSMFQSYNYGYTF.

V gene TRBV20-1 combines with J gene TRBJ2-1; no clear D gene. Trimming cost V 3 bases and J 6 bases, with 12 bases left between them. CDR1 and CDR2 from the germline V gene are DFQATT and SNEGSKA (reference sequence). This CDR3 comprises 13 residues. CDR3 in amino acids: CSASAPTGNEQFF. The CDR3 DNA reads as TGCAGTGCTAGCGCCCCTACCGGCAATGAGCAGTTCTTC.

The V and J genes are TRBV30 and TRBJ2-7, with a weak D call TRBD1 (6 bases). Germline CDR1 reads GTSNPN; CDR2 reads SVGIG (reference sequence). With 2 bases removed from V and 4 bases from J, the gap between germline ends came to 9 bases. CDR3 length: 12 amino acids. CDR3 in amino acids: CAWSPDRYEQYF. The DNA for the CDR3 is TGTGCCTGGAGTCCCGACAGGTACGAGCAGTACTTC.

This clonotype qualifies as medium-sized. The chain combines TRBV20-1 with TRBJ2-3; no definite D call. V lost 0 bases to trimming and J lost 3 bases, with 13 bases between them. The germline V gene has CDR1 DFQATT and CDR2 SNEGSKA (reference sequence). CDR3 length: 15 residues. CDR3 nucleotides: TGCAGTGCTAGAGATAGTACAAGAGGAACAGATACGCAGTATTTT. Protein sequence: CSARDSTRGTDTQYF.

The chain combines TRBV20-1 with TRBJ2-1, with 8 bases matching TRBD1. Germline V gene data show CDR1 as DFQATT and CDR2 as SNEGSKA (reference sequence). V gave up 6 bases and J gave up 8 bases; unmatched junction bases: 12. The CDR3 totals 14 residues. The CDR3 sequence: CSAIPGQVEDEQFF. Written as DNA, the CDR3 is TGCAGTGCCATACCGGGACAGGTTGAGGATGAGCAGTTCTTC.

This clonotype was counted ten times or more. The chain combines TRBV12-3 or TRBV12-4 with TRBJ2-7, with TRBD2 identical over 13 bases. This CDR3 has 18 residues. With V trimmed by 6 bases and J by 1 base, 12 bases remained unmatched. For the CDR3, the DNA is TGTGCCAGCAGACCGGGACTAGCGGGGTCCTTCACATCCTACGAGCAGTACTTC. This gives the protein CASRPGLAGSFTSYEQYF.

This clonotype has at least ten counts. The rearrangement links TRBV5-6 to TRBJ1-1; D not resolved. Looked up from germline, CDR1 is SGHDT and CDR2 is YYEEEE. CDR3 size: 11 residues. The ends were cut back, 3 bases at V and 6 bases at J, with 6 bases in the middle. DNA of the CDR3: TGTGCCAGCAGCTACGGCTCTGAAGCTTTCTTT. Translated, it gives CASSYGSEAFF.

CDR3 amino acids: CASSRRLAGSDTQYF. The CDR3 region has the DNA TGTGCCAGCAGCAGAAGGCTGGCGGGGTCAGATACGCAGTATTTT. The chain has TRBV13 and TRBJ2-3, with D possibly TRBD2 on 6 matching bases. Trimming shortened V by 5 bases and J by 4 bases, and 16 bases separated the two germline ends. This CDR3 contains 15 residues. The V gene's germline CDR1 is PRHDT and CDR2 FYEKMQ (reference sequence).

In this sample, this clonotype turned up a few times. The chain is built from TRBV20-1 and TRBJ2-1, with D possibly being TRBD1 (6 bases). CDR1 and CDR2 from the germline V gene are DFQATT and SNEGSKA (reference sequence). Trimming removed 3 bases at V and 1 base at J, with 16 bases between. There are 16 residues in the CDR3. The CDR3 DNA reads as TGCAGTGCTAGCCCGACTGAGGGGGAGTCCTACAATGAGCAGTTCTTC. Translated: CSASPTEGESYNEQFF.

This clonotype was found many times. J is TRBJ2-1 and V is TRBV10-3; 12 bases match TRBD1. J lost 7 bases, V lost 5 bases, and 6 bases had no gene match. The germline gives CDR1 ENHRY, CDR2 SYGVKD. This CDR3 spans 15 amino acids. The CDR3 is CAISQGQGARNEQFF. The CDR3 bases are TGTGCCATCAGTCAGGGACAGGGGGCGCGGAATGAGCAGTTCTTC.

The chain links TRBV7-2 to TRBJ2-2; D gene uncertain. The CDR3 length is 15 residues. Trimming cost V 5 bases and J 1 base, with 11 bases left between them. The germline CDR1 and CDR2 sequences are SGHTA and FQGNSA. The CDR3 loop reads CASSRRAGNTGELFF. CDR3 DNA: TGTGCCAGCAGCAGAAGGGCAGGGAACACCGGGGAGCTGTTTTTT.

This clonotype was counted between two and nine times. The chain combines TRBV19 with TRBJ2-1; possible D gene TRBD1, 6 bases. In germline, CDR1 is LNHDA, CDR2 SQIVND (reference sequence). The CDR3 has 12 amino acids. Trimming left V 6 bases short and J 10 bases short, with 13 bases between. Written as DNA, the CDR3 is TGTGCCAGTAGCATCACAACAGGGGAGCAGTTCTTC. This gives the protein CASSITTGEQFF.

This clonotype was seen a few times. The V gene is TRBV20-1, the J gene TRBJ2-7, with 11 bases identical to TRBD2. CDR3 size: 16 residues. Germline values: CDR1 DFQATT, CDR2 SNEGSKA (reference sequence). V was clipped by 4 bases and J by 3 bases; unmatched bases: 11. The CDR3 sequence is CSAIEIAGGPIYEQYF. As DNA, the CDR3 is TGCAGTGCTATCGAGATAGCGGGAGGGCCTATCTACGAGCAGTACTTC.

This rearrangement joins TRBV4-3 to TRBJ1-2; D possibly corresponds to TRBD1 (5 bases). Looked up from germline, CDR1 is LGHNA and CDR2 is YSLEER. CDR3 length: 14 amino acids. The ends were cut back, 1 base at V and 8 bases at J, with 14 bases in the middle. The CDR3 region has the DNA TGCGCCAGCAGCCAAGTCTTAGGGGTGCGAGGCTACACCTTC. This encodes CASSQVLGVRGYTF.

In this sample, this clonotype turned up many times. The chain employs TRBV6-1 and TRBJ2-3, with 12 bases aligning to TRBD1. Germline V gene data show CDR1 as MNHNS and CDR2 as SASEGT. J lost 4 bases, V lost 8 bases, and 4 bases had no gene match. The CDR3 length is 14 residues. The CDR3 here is CASRDRGRSDTQYF. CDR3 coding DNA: TGTGCCAGCCGGGACAGGGGGCGCTCAGATACGCAGTATTTT.

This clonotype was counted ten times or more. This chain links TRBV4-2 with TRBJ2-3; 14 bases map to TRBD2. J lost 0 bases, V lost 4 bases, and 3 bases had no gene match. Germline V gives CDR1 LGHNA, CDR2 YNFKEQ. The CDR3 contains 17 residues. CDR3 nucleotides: TGTGCCAGCAGCCCCGGACTAGCGGGGGGAAGCACAGATACGCAGTATTTT. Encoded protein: CASSPGLAGGSTDTQYF.